A single count supports the clone carrying this T cell receptor (beta chain). This sample is part of a study of blood T cell repertoires in COVID-19. V lost 0 bases and J lost 10, with 13 bases in between. This CDR3 comprises 14 residues. Germline CDR1 is KGHSH and CDR2 is LQKENI. The method was immunoSEQ multiplex PCR; TCRdb's version includes in-frame clones alone and lacks a portion of them. The table lists 200,000 or so clones, 88% of them singletons. The chain carries TRBV18 and TRBJ2-1; unclear D gene. Sequencing input: peripheral blood. The TCR comes from a man aged 65 to 79 with acute or convalescent COVID-19. The CDR3 nucleotides are TGTGCCAGCTCACCACCTATCCAGAACCGCGAGCAGTTCTTC. Protein sequence: CASSPPIQNREQFF.